Below, 26 T cell receptor beta chains from the same sample are listed, as sequenced in a study of cytomegalovirus exposure and HLA in healthy donors. PCR employed 60 Vbeta and 13 Jbeta primers. The method was immunoSEQ multiplex PCR; TCRdb's version includes in-frame clones alone and lacks a portion of them. The sample includes under 40,000 clones, around 77% of them seen just once. Source material: PBMCs. The receptors stem from a woman in her twenties or thirties in good health and CMV-seropositive.

J is TRBJ2-3 and V is TRBV6-5; D remains ambiguous. V was cut by 5 bases and J by 1 base, with 13 bases left in between. The germline gives CDR1 MNHEY, CDR2 SVGAGI. The CDR3 extends over 15 amino acids. The CDR3 sequence: CASSTLFGGTDTQYF. CDR3 bases: TGTGCCAGCAGTACCCTTTTCGGAGGCACAGATACGCAGTATTTT.

A few counts support this clone. The chain joins TRBV5-8 to TRBJ2-1; a weak D match, TRBD1 (6 bases). Germline CDR1 and CDR2: SGHTS and YDEGEE. The CDR3 sequence is 15 residues long. Trimming removed 3 bases at V and 9 bases at J, with 19 bases between. The CDR3 loop reads CASSSHRVAWGEQFF. For the CDR3, the DNA is TGTGCCAGCAGCTCTCACAGGGTAGCTTGGGGTGAGCAGTTCTTC.

The genes are TRBV29-1 and TRBJ2-1; D might be TRBD2 (5 bases). The CDR3 contains 14 residues. Between the trimmed V and J ends, which lost 7 bases and 4 bases, there was a span of 17 bases. Germline assignment: CDR1 SQVTM and CDR2 ANQGSEA. As DNA, the CDR3 is TGCAGCGCTGCCTTGAAGGAGGTTTACAATGAGCAGTTCTTC. This sequence encodes CSAALKEVYNEQFF.

The chain links TRBV13 to TRBJ2-1, with TRBD2 matching over 7 bases. The CDR3 consists of 14 residues. The J segment lost 7 bases and the V segment lost 6 bases, leaving 9 bases of the junction unmatched. Germline CDR1 PRHDT, CDR2 FYEKMQ (reference sequence). This CDR3 reads CASSQVLGGNEQFF. CDR3 nucleotide sequence: TGTGCCAGCAGTCAGGTCTTGGGGGGGAATGAGCAGTTCTTC.

This clone has a handful of counts. CDR3: CASSPWGRGQPQHF. The CDR3 DNA reads TGTGCCAGCAGCCCATGGGGCAGGGGACAGCCCCAGCATTTT. The V and J genes are TRBV5-8 and TRBJ1-5; maybe TRBD1 (6 bases). The CDR3 is made up of 14 amino acids. Germline V gives CDR1 SGHTS, CDR2 YDEGEE. The V end was cut by 4 bases, the J end by 7 bases, with 15 bases between.

The chain is built from TRBV25-1 and TRBJ1-6; the match to TRBD1 covers 8 bases. The CDR3 totals 15 residues. With 3 bases clipped from V and 7 bases from J, the junction kept 5 bases outside the gene matches. CDR1 is MGHDK, CDR2 SYGVNS, per germline. The DNA for the CDR3 is TGTGCCAGCAGTGACCCCCGACAGGGGAATTCACCCCTCCACTTT. As protein: CASSDPRQGNSPLHF.

This sequence joins TRBV28 and TRBJ2-7; tentatively, D is TRBD1 (6 bases). Germline CDR1 and CDR2: MDHEN and SYDVKM. The V and J ends lost 3 bases and 6 bases respectively, with 9 bases between them. The CDR3 runs to 12 residues. The CDR3 region has the DNA TGTGCCAGCAGTTTGGGGGCCGCCGAGCAGTACTTC. Protein: CASSLGAAEQYF.

The V gene is TRBV4-2, the J gene TRBJ1-1; possibly TRBD1 for D (5 bases). From germline, CDR1 is LGHNA and CDR2 YNFKEQ. The CDR3 extends over 13 amino acids. Trimming left V 4 bases short and J 6 bases short, with 12 bases between. The DNA of the CDR3 is TGTGCCAGCAGCCCCGGGGGAGGGCCTGAAGCTTTCTTT. Amino acid sequence: CASSPGGGPEAFF.

The V gene is TRBV5-5, the J gene TRBJ1-1; tentative D call: TRBD1 (5 bases). Trimming took 1 base from V and 10 from J, leaving 20 bases between them. CDR3 length: 15 amino acids. Germline V lookup: CDR1 SGHKS, CDR2 YYEKEE (reference sequence). CDR3 region: CASSLSLPGRRGAFF. Here the CDR3 DNA reads TGTGCCAGCAGCTTGAGCTTACCAGGGAGGCGAGGAGCTTTCTTT.

Remarks on this clone: The junction differs from germline at one of its ends, possibly a read error. The rearrangement joins TRBV28 to TRBJ2-7, with TRBD1 identical over 10 bases. Germline V gene sequence: CDR1 MDHEN, CDR2 SYDVKM. CDR3 length: 14 amino acids. CDR3 DNA: TGTGTCAGCAGCAGGGGACAGGGGAGGGACGAGCAGTACTTC. Protein product: CVSSRGQGRDEQYF.

The chain recombines TRBV14 with TRBJ2-2, with D uncertain. The CDR3 loop spans 13 amino acids. Looked up from germline, CDR1 is SGHDN and CDR2 is FVKESK. Trimming took off 3 bases at V and 13 bases at J, with 15 bases between the two ends. This chain's CDR3 is CASSQSGPSLLFF. CDR3 DNA: TGTGCCAGCAGCCAGTCGGGTCCCTCATTGCTGTTTTTT.

The chain uses TRBV10-3 and TRBJ2-1, with 9 bases fitting TRBD1. V dropped 7 bases and J dropped 5; count of bases not matched to a gene: 6. Germline V CDR1 and CDR2: ENHRY, SYGVKD. This CDR3 contains 14 residues. The CDR3 spells CAITAGQGNNEQFF. The CDR3 bases are TGTGCCATCACCGCGGGACAGGGTAACAATGAGCAGTTCTTC.

This chain links TRBV13 with TRBJ2-1, with 11 nucleotides matching TRBD2. The CDR3 loop spans 20 amino acids. V lost 2 bases, J lost 0 bases, and 12 bases stayed unmatched. Germline assignment: CDR1 PRHDT and CDR2 FYEKMQ (reference sequence). The CDR3 sequence: CASSLYAETSGMSSYNEQFF. As DNA, the CDR3 is TGTGCCAGCAGCTTATATGCCGAGACTAGCGGGATGAGCTCCTACAATGAGCAGTTCTTC.

The V and J genes are TRBV5-4 and TRBJ1-2; TRBD1 aligns across 7 bases. V dropped 4 bases and J dropped 8; count of bases not matched to a gene: 8. The CDR3 totals 13 residues. Germline V CDR1 and CDR2: SGHNT, YYREEE (reference sequence). CDR3 protein: CASSRQGARGYTF. In DNA, the CDR3 is TGTGCCAGCAGCCGACAGGGAGCGAGGGGCTACACCTTC. Drawing the rest from reference TRBV5-4 and TRBJ1-2, the complete variable domain is ETGVTQSPTHLIKTRGQQVTLRCSSQSGHNTVSWYQQALGQGPQFIFQYYREEENGRGNFPPRFSGLQFPNYSSELNVNALELDDSALYLCASSRQGARGYTFGSGTRLTVV.

This clone has only a few counts. This chain links TRBV27 with TRBJ2-7, with a tentative D call TRBD1 (6 bases). V was shortened by 3 bases and J by 3 bases, with 12 bases between the two germline ends. CDR1 and CDR2 from the germline V gene are MNHEY and SMNVEV (reference sequence). The CDR3 loop spans 14 amino acids. DNA of the CDR3: TGTGCCAGCAGTTTTGGGCAGGGGAACTACGAGCAGTACTTC. This sequence encodes CASSFGQGNYEQYF.

Remarks on this clone: Sequence at one end of the junction differs from germline and may be a read error. V usage is TRBV2 and J usage is TRBJ1-4, with D hard to call. The CDR3 runs to 14 residues. Germline V gene lookup returns CDR1 SNHLY and CDR2 FYNNEI. DNA of the CDR3: TGTGCCAGCAGTCGCTTACCTATAAATGAAAAACTGCTTTTT. It translates to CASSRLPINEKLLF.

The gene calls are TRBV6-5 and TRBJ2-5, with 7 bases lining up with TRBD2. Trimming cost V 6 bases and J 2 bases; bases outside gene matches: 9. The germline gives CDR1 MNHEY, CDR2 SVGAGI. The length of the CDR3 is 15 residues. In nucleotides, the CDR3 is TGTGCCAGCAGACCCCGGGCGGGGGAACAAGAGACCCAGTACTTC. Translation: CASRPRAGEQETQYF.

CDR3 residues: CASSLVGANVLTF. CDR3 DNA sequence: TGTGCCAGCAGCTTAGTCGGTGCCAACGTCCTGACTTTC. The chain uses TRBV13 and TRBJ2-6, with no clear D. The CDR3 sequence is 13 residues long. Germline loops: CDR1 PRHDT, CDR2 FYEKMQ (reference sequence). V was cut by 1 base and J by 7 bases, with 5 bases left in between.

The count of this clone is one. This sequence joins TRBV5-4 and TRBJ1-2; 8 nucleotides match TRBD1. This CDR3 comprises 15 residues. Trimming took 1 base from V and 4 from J; bases not matched to a gene: 6. Germline V gene lookup returns CDR1 SGHNT and CDR2 YYREEE (reference sequence). CDR3 region: CASSLQDRAVYGYTF. The CDR3 region has the DNA TGTGCCAGCAGCTTGCAGGACAGGGCGGTCTATGGCTACACCTTC.

The chain recombines TRBV19 with TRBJ2-7; 10 nucleotides match TRBD1. Looked up from germline, CDR1 is LNHDA and CDR2 is SQIVND (reference sequence). The CDR3 covers 15 residues. V shed 5 bases, J shed 5 bases, and the junction held 9 bases outside the gene matches. CDR3 protein: CASSPWGTGVHEQYF. CDR3 in DNA: TGTGCCAGTAGTCCTTGGGGGACAGGGGTACACGAGCAGTACTTC.

The rearrangement joins TRBV6-5 to TRBJ1-1, with a possible D match to TRBD1 (6 bases). V was shortened by 8 bases and J by 3 bases, with 19 bases between the two germline ends. The CDR3 contains 15 residues. CDR1 is MNHEY, CDR2 SVGAGI, per germline. The CDR3 DNA is TGTGCCAGCGGAATATCAGGGGAAGGCGACACTGAAGCTTTCTTT. Its protein is CASGISGEGDTEAFF.

CDR3 DNA sequence: TGTGCCAGCAGGAGGGCCGGGGAGCTGTTTTTT. Its protein is CASRRAGELFF. This sequence joins TRBV7-9 and TRBJ2-2, with D perhaps TRBD2 (5 bases). The CDR3 is 11 amino acids. From germline, CDR1 is SEHNR and CDR2 FQNEAQ (reference sequence). Trimming removed 6 bases from V and 6 bases from J, with 5 bases in between.

The V and J genes are TRBV11-1 and TRBJ1-6, with D unresolved. CDR1 is SGHAT and CDR2 is FQDESV in the germline V gene (reference sequence). This CDR3 is 13 amino acids long. V was clipped by 2 bases and J by 8 bases, with 7 bases between them. This chain's CDR3 is CASSLFEDSPLHF. CDR3 in DNA: TGTGCCAGCAGCTTATTTGAGGATTCACCCCTCCACTTT.

This clone was found once. The chain has TRBV6-1 and TRBJ2-2, with 8 bases matching TRBD1. In germline, CDR1 is MNHNS, CDR2 SASEGT. The CDR3 runs 16 residues. V lost 2 bases to trimming and J lost 6 bases; unmatched junction nucleotides: 8. Here the CDR3 DNA reads TGTGCCAGCAGTGAAAGGACAGGGCGGTCTTCCGGGGAGCTGTTTTTT. Its protein product is CASSERTGRSSGELFF.

This clone has a handful of counts. The rearrangement joins TRBV19 to TRBJ2-5, with TRBD1 matching over 9 bases. Gene TRBJ2-7 matches the end of the DNA better, so the J call may be wrong. CDR1 LNHDA and CDR2 SQIVND come from the germline V gene (reference sequence). The length of the CDR3 is 14 residues. In DNA, the CDR3 is TGTGCCAGTACTCCGGGACAGGGATCTTACGAGCAGTACTTC. The encoded protein is CASTPGQGSYEQYF.

This sequence joins TRBV5-1 and TRBJ1-1, with D uncertain. The CDR3 spans 13 residues. Germline CDR1 is SGHRS and CDR2 is YFSETQ. Trimming shortened V by 2 bases and J by 4 bases, and 9 bases separated the two germline ends. The CDR3 coding sequence is TGCGCCAGCAGCTTAGACGGAGGCACTGAAGCTTTCTTT. This encodes CASSLDGGTEAFF.